These 30 T cell receptor beta chains originate from one sample sequenced in a study of T-cell reconstitution after alpha-beta-depleted transplantation in children. Unique molecular identifiers featured in how the TCRbeta library was prepared. TCRdb re-derived calls from the PCR reads in MiXCR, one entry per CDR3 protein. The table lists fewer than 350,000 distinct CDR3 sequences, around 9.1% of them singletons. The source material was PBMCs, sampled before TCRalphabeta/CD19-depleted stem cell transplant. Receptors were obtained from a boy under two years old with acute myeloid leukemia, due to receive a stem cell transplant.

This clonotype was seen repeatedly, ten times or more. This chain uses TRBV29-1 with TRBJ2-3, with 9 bases lining up with TRBD2. The V segment lost 5 bases and the J segment 12 bases; nucleotides outside the gene matches: 12. This CDR3 comprises 13 residues. Germline V gene data show CDR1 as SQVTM and CDR2 as ANQGSEA. The CDR3 sequence is CSVPSPSSGAQYF. The CDR3 bases are TGCAGCGTTCCCTCCCCCTCTAGCGGGGCTCAGTATTTT.

This clonotype was seen ten or more times. The gene calls are TRBV10-3 and TRBJ1-1; possibly TRBD1 for D (6 bases). This CDR3 has 13 residues. The germline V gene has CDR1 ENHRY and CDR2 SYGVKD. Deletions cut 6 bases from V and 4 bases from J, with 12 bases between. The CDR3 coding sequence is TGTGCCATCAGGGGCCACAGGGCCACTGAAGCTTTCTTT. As protein: CAIRGHRATEAFF.

V gene TRBV2 combines with J gene TRBJ2-7, with TRBD2 matching 13 bases. V was clipped by 9 bases and J by 5 bases; unmatched bases: 4. This CDR3 spans 13 amino acids. Germline-derived CDR1 and CDR2 are SNHLY and FYNNEI. The CDR3 sequence is CARGLAGRNEQYF. CDR3 bases: TGTGCCAGGGGACTAGCGGGGAGGAACGAGCAGTACTTC.

About this clonotype itself: This may be a read error: a much more frequent sequence differs by one nucleotide. This sequence joins TRBV29-1 and TRBJ1-4; 8 bases are shared with TRBD1. Germline CDR1 reads SQVTM; CDR2 reads ANQGSEA. Trimming took 7 bases from V and 4 from J; bases not matched to a gene: 8. The CDR3 extends over 14 amino acids. This CDR3 is CSAYQGACNEKLFF. CDR3 sequence (DNA): TGCAGCGCCTACCAGGGGGCGTGTAATGAAAAACTGTTTTTT.

This clonotype was detected many times. The chain is built from TRBV28 and TRBJ2-3; 7 bases are shared with TRBD1. This CDR3 spans 12 amino acids. CDR1 and CDR2 from the germline V gene are MDHEN and SYDVKM. V was pared by 4 bases and J by 9 bases, with 4 bases of the junction left unmatched. The CDR3, as DNA: TGTGCCAGCAGTTCCCAGGGGGTAACGCAGTATTTT. Amino acid sequence: CASSSQGVTQYF.

Of note for this clonotype: The CDR3 end shows no conserved phenylalanine or tryptophan, and so a read error is likely. The chain is built from TRBV12-5 and TRBJ1-5; weak D call: TRBD1 (5 bases). The CDR3 has 12 residues. Germline V gene data show CDR1 as LGHNT and CDR2 as FRNRAP. The DNA for the CDR3 is TGTGCCGGGGAGGGACGCAATCAGCCCCAGCATGTT. Encoded protein: CAGEGRNQPQHV.

This clonotype was found a few times. J is TRBJ2-1 and V is TRBV28, with TRBD2 matching over 7 bases. Per the germline V gene, CDR1 is MDHEN and CDR2 is SYDVKM. CDR3 length equals 16 residues. V lost 2 bases, J lost 0 bases, and 4 bases stayed unmatched. The CDR3 here is CASSLILAGSYNEQFF. The CDR3 DNA sequence: TGTGCCAGCAGTTTAATTTTAGCGGGCTCCTACAATGAGCAGTTCTTC.

The sample holds many counts of this clonotype. This sequence joins TRBV4-2 and TRBJ1-1; 8 bases line up with TRBD1. Trimming removed 1 base from V and 7 bases from J; junction bases left unmatched: 5. CDR1 and CDR2 from the germline V gene are LGHNA and YNFKEQ. The CDR3 totals 14 residues. The CDR3 loop reads CASSQADRENEAFF. CDR3 DNA: TGTGCCAGCAGCCAAGCGGACAGGGAGAATGAAGCTTTCTTT.

This clonotype was counted many times. V and J are TRBV29-1 and TRBJ1-2; D gene unclear. Per the germline V gene, CDR1 is SQVTM and CDR2 is ANQGSEA. Trimming took 8 bases from V and 4 from J, leaving 23 bases between them. The CDR3 length is 15 residues. The CDR3 loop reads CSSLTGSPILYGYTF. The CDR3 DNA follows: TGCAGCTCCCTCACCGGGTCTCCGATTCTCTATGGCTACACCTTC.

This clonotype turned up a few times. This sequence joins TRBV7-3 and TRBJ2-1; D may be TRBD2 (6 bases). The CDR3 has 13 residues. Germline V gene lookup returns CDR1 SGHTA and CDR2 FQGTGA. V lost 4 bases to trimming and J lost 7 bases, with 11 bases between them. CDR3 bases: TGTGCCAGCAGCTCATCCAGCGGGAATGAGCAGTTCTTC. The encoded protein is CASSSSSGNEQFF.

The sample holds many counts of this clonotype. J is TRBJ2-7 and V is TRBV3-1; the match to TRBD2 covers 9 bases. In germline, CDR1 is LGHDT, CDR2 YNNKEL (reference sequence). V lost 3 bases, J lost 4 bases, and 10 bases stayed unmatched. The CDR3 runs to 16 residues. The CDR3 DNA sequence: TGTGCCAGCAGCCATCAGCTAGCGGGGCTCCTTTACGAGCAGTACTTC. It is translated as CASSHQLAGLLYEQYF.

This clonotype was detected a few times. The chain uses TRBV12-3 or TRBV12-4 and TRBJ2-2; 7 nucleotides match TRBD1. V gave up 8 bases and J gave up 6 bases; unmatched junction bases: 3. This CDR3 region has 12 residues. CDR3 DNA sequence: TGTGCCAGCCGAGGACAGGCCGGGGAGCTGTTTTTT. This translates into CASRGQAGELFF.

This clonotype was counted between two and nine times. The chain couples TRBV27 to TRBJ2-2, with TRBD1 identical over 7 bases. With 8 bases clipped from V and 2 bases from J, the junction kept 11 bases outside the gene matches. The CDR3 runs 16 residues. Germline V gene data show CDR1 as MNHEY and CDR2 as SMNVEV (reference sequence). The CDR3 nucleotides are TGTGCCAGCCGCTCGCTGGACAGGTCAAACACCGGGGAGCTGTTTTTT. Encoded protein: CASRSLDRSNTGELFF.

This clonotype was seen many times. J is TRBJ2-7 and V is TRBV27; 10 nucleotides line up with TRBD1. The trim removed 6 bases at V and 1 base at J, leaving 3 bases unmatched. This CDR3 contains 14 residues. Per the germline V gene, CDR1 is MNHEY and CDR2 is SMNVEV (reference sequence). CDR3 coding DNA: TGTGCCAGCAGCAGACAGGGGGCTTCCTACGAGCAGTACTTC. This gives the protein CASSRQGASYEQYF.

This clonotype was counted at least ten times. The J gene is TRBJ2-3, the V gene TRBV24-1; TRBD1 might be the D (5 bases). This CDR3 has 12 amino acids. CDR1 and CDR2 from the germline V gene are KGHDR and SFDVKD. V dropped 8 bases and J dropped 2 bases, with 7 bases sitting between them. CDR3 amino acids: CATNGHTDTQYF. The CDR3, as DNA: TGTGCCACCAATGGACACACAGATACGCAGTATTTT.

Many counts were recorded for this clonotype. This chain connects TRBV6-1 to TRBJ1-5; D perhaps matches TRBD1 (5 bases). This CDR3 region has 15 residues. Germline V gene data show CDR1 as MNHNS and CDR2 as SASEGT. V was pared by 7 bases and J by 2 bases, with 15 bases between. Here the CDR3 DNA reads TGTGCCAGCATGGGTTACATGGGGGGCAATCAGCCCCAGCATTTT. Its translation: CASMGYMGGNQPQHF.

This clonotype has at least ten counts. The V call is TRBV29-1, the J call TRBJ2-2, with D possibly TRBD2 on 6 matching bases. Trimming removed 4 bases at V and 6 bases at J, with 12 bases between. Germline V lookup: CDR1 SQVTM, CDR2 ANQGSEA. The CDR3 sequence is 13 residues long. CDR3 DNA sequence: TGCAGCGTTGCCAGGTCGGGAGCCGGGGAGCTGTTTTTT. Protein sequence: CSVARSGAGELFF.

This clonotype turned up a few times. The chain is built from TRBV15 and TRBJ2-7, with a tentative D call TRBD2 (6 bases). Trimming took 3 bases from V and 1 from J, leaving 16 bases between them. Germline lookup yields CDR1 LNHNV and CDR2 YYDKDF (reference sequence). This CDR3 has 16 amino acids. Written as DNA, the CDR3 is TGTGCCACCAGCAGCGGGGCGGGGTCCGAGTCCTACGAGCAGTACTTC. Protein: CATSSGAGSESYEQYF. Together with reference TRBV15 and TRBJ2-7, the CDR3 gives the full variable domain: DAMVIQNPRYQVTQFGKPVTLSCSQTLNHNVMYWYQQKSSQAPKLLFHYYDKDFNNEADTPDNFQSRRPNTSFCFLDIRSPGLGDTAMYLCATSSGAGSESYEQYFGPGTRLTVT.

The chain links TRBV19 to TRBJ1-1; unclear D gene. CDR3 length: 13 residues. CDR1 and CDR2 from the germline V gene are LNHDA and SQIVND (reference sequence). The V gene lost 7 bases and the J gene lost 6 bases, with 15 bases spanning the gap. DNA for the CDR3: TGTGCCAGTATAAGAGACCACCCAGCTGAAGCTTTCTTT. Amino acids: CASIRDHPAEAFF.

This clonotype was seen at least ten times. Written as DNA, the CDR3 is TGTGCCAGCAGTTGGGCGGGCCTAGGCGGGGAGCTGTTTTTT. Protein sequence: CASSWAGLGGELFF. The chain employs TRBV12-3 or TRBV12-4 and TRBJ2-2; TRBD2 is a possible D gene (5 bases). V lost 4 bases and J 7 bases, leaving 13 bases between the germline ends. The CDR3 has 14 residues.

This clonotype has ten or more counts. At one of its ends the junction is not consistent with the germline gene, which may arise from a read error. This chain joins TRBV2 and TRBJ2-3, with D unresolved. The CDR3 length is 15 residues. CDR1 and CDR2 from the germline V gene are SNHLY and FYNNEI. This CDR3 is CASREESFTADTQYF. The CDR3, as DNA: TGTGCCAGCAGGGAAGAATCTTTTACCGCAGATACGCAGTATTTT.

This clonotype was detected only a few times. The genes are TRBV3-1 and TRBJ2-5; D is perhaps TRBD2 (5 bases). The CDR3 runs 15 residues. Germline lookup yields CDR1 LGHDT and CDR2 YNNKEL (reference sequence). V lost 3 bases and J lost 5, with 16 bases in between. CDR3 in DNA: TGTGCCAGCAGCCATCCAACCAGCTGGGAGGAGACCCAGTACTTC. Protein product: CASSHPTSWEETQYF.

This clonotype was recorded many times. The DNA for the CDR3 is TGCGCCAGCAGCCAAGATAGGACAGAATCTAATTCACCCCTCCACTTT. It yields the protein CASSQDRTESNSPLHF. V usage is TRBV4-3 and J usage is TRBJ1-6, with TRBD1 as a possible D gene (6 bases). The V end was cut by 0 bases, the J end by 6 bases, with 12 bases between. Per the germline V gene, CDR1 is LGHNA and CDR2 is YSLEER. The CDR3 spans 16 residues.

This clonotype turned up a few times. The rearrangement links TRBV7-8 to TRBJ2-5; 7 positions agree with TRBD1. Per germline, CDR1 SGHVS and CDR2 FQNEAQ. This CDR3 comprises 14 residues. V was pared by 5 bases and J by 3 bases, with 6 bases of the junction left unmatched. The CDR3 here is CASSTDGTEETQYF. Written as DNA, the CDR3 is TGTGCCAGCAGCACAGATGGGACAGAAGAGACCCAGTACTTC.

On this clonotype itself: The junction differs from germline at one of its ends, possibly a read error. The rearrangement uses TRBV3-1 and TRBJ2-7; no reliable D call. Germline V CDR1 and CDR2: LGHDT, YNNKEL (reference sequence). The CDR3 contains 16 residues. The CDR3 DNA is TGTGCCTGCAGCCACATCACGACTTCCCGCTCCTACGAGCAGTACTTC. It is translated as CACSHITTSRSYEQYF.

Many counts were recorded for this clonotype. The chain uses TRBV4-1 and TRBJ2-5; no clear D gene. In germline, CDR1 is MGHRA, CDR2 YSYEKL. This CDR3 has 14 residues. Trimming took off 0 bases at V and 5 bases at J, with 10 bases between the two ends. CDR3 loop: CASSQDTVVETQYF. CDR3 coding DNA: TGCGCCAGCAGCCAAGATACGGTAGTTGAGACCCAGTACTTC.

This clonotype was recorded many times. The chain couples TRBV7-3 to TRBJ1-1, with unresolved D. The CDR3 loop spans 13 amino acids. V dropped 3 bases and J dropped 4 bases, with 9 bases sitting between them. Germline loops: CDR1 SGHTA, CDR2 FQGTGA. CDR3 protein: CASSFRRGTEAFF. CDR3 in DNA: TGTGCCAGCAGCTTTAGGCGGGGCACTGAAGCTTTCTTT.

This clonotype occurred many times. CDR3 residues: CASSQGWTSYEQYF. CDR3 sequence (DNA): TGCGCCAGCAGCCAAGGTTGGACATCCTACGAGCAGTACTTC. The V call is TRBV4-3, the J call TRBJ2-7, with a possible D match to TRBD1 (5 bases). This CDR3 has 14 amino acids. V was pared by 1 base and J by 1 base, with 8 bases between. In germline, CDR1 is LGHNA, CDR2 YSLEER.

This clonotype was counted at least ten times. J is TRBJ2-3 and V is TRBV28; 7 bases align to TRBD1. Trimming took 5 bases from V and 1 from J; bases not matched to a gene: 9. This CDR3 is 16 amino acids long. Germline assignment: CDR1 MDHEN and CDR2 SYDVKM. CDR3 bases: TGTGCCAGCAGTCTCCCCAGGGGGTCTGGCACAGATACGCAGTATTTT. This codes for CASSLPRGSGTDTQYF.

DNA of the CDR3: TGTGCCAGCAAAAAGGAAGGGAACTATGGCTACACCTTC. Protein product: CASKKEGNYGYTF. The rearrangement uses TRBV2 and TRBJ1-2; D call uncertain. V was trimmed by 7 bases and J by 2 bases, leaving 11 bases between them. Germline values: CDR1 SNHLY, CDR2 FYNNEI. CDR3 length: 13 amino acids. The full variable domain, rest sourced from reference TRBV2 and TRBJ1-2, is EPEVTQTPSHQVTQMGQEVILRCVPISNHLYFYWYRQILGQKVEFLVSFYNNEISEKSEIFDDQFSVERPDGSNFTLKIRSTKLEDSAMYFCASKKEGNYGYTFGSGTRLTVV.